This T cell receptor (beta chain) was identified during a study of cytomegalovirus exposure and HLA in healthy donors. Study conclusions and caveats: The HLA-A and HLA-B alleles of most subjects were reportedly predicted accurately from TCR beta sequences. Several of the most significant clusters were apparently associated with common viral pathogens in a later analysis.

V dropped 2 bases and J dropped 7 bases, with 12 bases sitting between them. The CDR3 totals 13 residues. Looked up from germline, CDR1 is GTSNPN and CDR2 is SVGIG (reference sequence). A remark on this clone: Antigen: not known.

The PCR used 60 Vbeta and 13 Jbeta primers. Per the authors' pipeline: Roughly 9.9 million shared chains were among the roughly 78 million unique TCR beta chains that a later analysis counted. TCRdb keeps only in-frame clones here, not all; method: immunoSEQ multiplex PCR. The V and J calls and clone size are taken from that table; D and trimming were inferred from the DNA. Of roughly 200,000 clones in the sample, roughly four fifths were seen once. This clonotype was obtained from a middle-aged man in good health and CMV-seronegative. The chain uses TRBV30 and TRBJ1-5; D is perhaps TRBD1 (5 bases). The specimen sequenced was PBMCs. In DNA, the CDR3 is TGTGCCTGGAGTAGGCAGGGCAGCCAGCCCCAGCATTTT. This gives the protein CAWSRQGSQPQHF.